The 19 T cell receptor beta chains below all came from one sample that was sequenced in a study of read filtering for tumor transcriptome and immune sequencing (dated by TCRdb to the early 2020s). The run used an Illumina HiSeq 4000. TCR libraries were constructed from approximately 0.4 ug RNA using the Immunoverse kit, and molecular barcoded adaptors covering alpha/delta and beta/gamma chains were employed. TCRdb reprocessing: public reads trimmed at Q25 with fastp, clones called with MiXCR, in-frame beta chains kept. Identical CDR3 protein sequences are pooled into one entry, listed with their most common genes and DNA. The sample contains some 140,000 distinct CDR3 sequences, approximately 13% of them found a single time. Clones ranked in the top ten supply about 8.6% of the sample. Material for sequencing was a population of CD138-negative cells sorted from bone marrow. The cell subset or site label for this specimen denotes: bone marrow mononuclear cells depleted of CD138+ plasma/myeloma cells by negative magnetic selection. Source of these receptors: a donor aged 40 or older with multiple myeloma.

This clonotype was picked up many times. The V and J genes are TRBV5-6 and TRBJ1-1; D call uncertain. Germline loops: CDR1 SGHDT, CDR2 YYEEEE. The CDR3 runs to 14 residues. With 1 base removed from V and 0 bases from J, the gap between germline ends came to 7 bases. The DNA of the CDR3 is TGTGCCAGCAGCTTGTTGGGGATGAACACTGAAGCTTTCTTT. This translates into CASSLLGMNTEAFF.

In its sample, this clonotype was seen many times. V usage is TRBV20-1 and J usage is TRBJ2-1; 11 nucleotides agree with TRBD2. Germline-derived CDR1 and CDR2 are DFQATT and SNEGSKA (reference sequence). The CDR3 covers 17 residues. With 0 bases clipped from V and 7 bases from J, the junction kept 11 bases outside the gene matches. This CDR3 reads CSARDWLAGGGGNEQFF. The CDR3 DNA sequence: TGCAGTGCTAGAGATTGGCTAGCGGGAGGTGGTGGTAATGAGCAGTTCTTC.

This clonotype has a count of ten or more. The rearrangement joins TRBV12-3 or TRBV12-4 to TRBJ2-1, with 9 bases matching TRBD1. V gave up 7 bases and J gave up 9 bases; unmatched junction bases: 7. The CDR3 contains 13 residues. In nucleotides, the CDR3 is TGTGCCAGCACGGGACAGGGCATTGGTGAGCAGTTCTTC. Protein sequence: CASTGQGIGEQFF.

This clonotype was recorded at least ten times. The rearrangement uses TRBV29-1 and TRBJ1-1, with D possibly TRBD1 on 6 matching bases. Germline-derived CDR1 and CDR2 are SQVTM and ANQGSEA. This CDR3 region has 14 residues. The V gene lost 6 bases and the J gene lost 8 bases, with 22 bases spanning the gap. CDR3 DNA sequence: TGCAGCGTGTCTACTAAACAGGGCCCAATGGAAGCTTTCTTT. Its protein is CSVSTKQGPMEAFF.

A few counts support this clonotype. The V call is TRBV20-1, the J call TRBJ1-5; no clear D. V shed 0 bases and J shed 0 bases, with 12 bases lying between them. The CDR3 loop spans 16 amino acids. The germline gives CDR1 DFQATT, CDR2 SNEGSKA (reference sequence). The CDR3: CSARERRGLSNQPQHF. In DNA form, the CDR3 reads TGCAGTGCTAGAGAAAGAAGAGGACTTAGCAATCAGCCCCAGCATTTT.

The sample holds many counts of this clonotype. The CDR3 DNA follows: TGCAGTGTTCTTACCGGGACTAGCGGTTACAATGAGCAGTTCTTC. Amino acids: CSVLTGTSGYNEQFF. The chain links TRBV20-1 to TRBJ2-1; 11 bases are a match to TRBD2. CDR3 length: 15 residues. Trimming removed 7 bases from V and 4 bases from J; junction bases left unmatched: 9. Germline V gene lookup returns CDR1 DFQATT and CDR2 SNEGSKA (reference sequence).

Ten or more counts support this clonotype. The J gene is TRBJ1-1, the V gene TRBV20-1; D is undetermined. CDR3 length equals 11 residues. In germline, CDR1 is DFQATT, CDR2 SNEGSKA (reference sequence). V lost 1 base, J lost 8 bases, and 8 bases lay in between. Written as DNA, the CDR3 is TGCAGTGCTAGAGGGGTAGGGGAAGCTTTCTTT. This encodes CSARGVGEAFF.

The table lists this clonotype with many counts. This chain connects TRBV6-6 to TRBJ2-4; D gene ambiguous. V was shortened by 7 bases and J by 3 bases, with 19 bases between the two germline ends. This CDR3 spans 16 amino acids. CDR1 MNHNY and CDR2 SVGAGI come from the germline V gene (reference sequence). Written as DNA, the CDR3 is TGTGCCAGCACAACTGGATGGGCTTATGGCAAAAACATTCAGTACTTC. This sequence encodes CASTTGWAYGKNIQYF.

This clonotype was recorded a few times. The chain is built from TRBV11-1 and TRBJ2-2, with TRBD2 matching over 10 bases. The V and J ends lost 5 bases and 5 bases, in that order; junction bases with no gene match: 8. The CDR3 consists of 16 residues. Germline CDR1 reads SGHAT; CDR2 reads FQDESV (reference sequence). The CDR3 here is CASSQGLAVTTGELFF. The CDR3 bases are TGTGCCAGCAGCCAAGGACTAGCGGTGACTACCGGGGAGCTGTTTTTT.

The table lists this clonotype with many counts. The V and J genes are TRBV18 and TRBJ2-1; 9 bases fit TRBD2. This CDR3 comprises 14 residues. Trimming cost V 1 base and J 12 bases; bases outside gene matches: 7. From germline, CDR1 is KGHSH and CDR2 LQKENI. CDR3 residues: CASSPLAGEMLQFF. CDR3 bases: TGTGCCAGCTCACCACTAGCGGGAGAAATGTTGCAGTTCTTC.

The CDR3 sequence is CASSISGTSYEQYF. The DNA of the CDR3 is TGTGCCAGTAGTATAAGCGGGACTAGCTACGAGCAGTACTTC. The gene calls are TRBV19 and TRBJ2-7; 8 nucleotides match TRBD2. The CDR3 runs to 14 residues. V lost 2 bases, J lost 3 bases, and 3 bases stayed unmatched. Germline V gene data show CDR1 as LNHDA and CDR2 as SQIVND (reference sequence).

The chain combines TRBV14 with TRBJ2-5; D gene ambiguous. Trimming shortened V by 0 bases and J by 1 base, and 9 bases separated the two germline ends. Germline V gene lookup returns CDR1 SGHDN and CDR2 FVKESK. CDR3 size: 15 residues. For the CDR3, the DNA is TGTGCCAGCAGCCAAGATCTCGCCCTCCAAGAGACCCAGTACTTC. Translating it yields CASSQDLALQETQYF. The whole variable domain, filled in from reference TRBV14 and TRBJ2-5, reads EAGVTQFPSHSVIEKGQTVTLRCDPISGHDNLYWYRRVMGKEIKFLLHFVKESKQDESGMPNNRFLAERTGGTYSTLKVQPAELEDSGVYFCASSQDLALQETQYFGPGTRLLVL.

Remarks on this clonotype: This may come from a read error, since a much larger clone is one base off. The chain recombines TRBV7-2 with TRBJ1-1; D may be TRBD1 (5 bases). Per the germline V gene, CDR1 is SGHTA and CDR2 is FQGNSA. The CDR3 consists of 15 residues. The CDR3 DNA sequence: TGTGCCAGCAAAAATTCCGGGACGTTGAACACTGGAGCTTTCTTT. Its protein product is CASKNSGTLNTGAFF.

This clonotype was counted a single time. A much larger clonotype is one base distant, so this may be a read error. The CDR3 DNA is TGTGCCAGCAGTCGGAGCATGAACACTGAAGCTTCCTTT. As protein: CASSRSMNTEASF. The chain recombines TRBV27 with TRBJ1-1, with no clear D. The CDR3 has 13 residues. CDR1 and CDR2 (germline): MNHEY, SMNVEV (reference sequence).

The sample holds many counts of this clonotype. The chain recombines TRBV24-1 with TRBJ1-1, with 8 nucleotides matching TRBD1. This CDR3 contains 13 residues. The J segment lost 5 bases and the V segment lost 7 bases, leaving 5 bases of the junction unmatched. Looked up from germline, CDR1 is KGHDR and CDR2 is SFDVKD. The CDR3 bases are TGTGCCACCAGGAAGACAGGGGAGACTGAAGCTTTCTTT. It encodes CATRKTGETEAFF.

The sample holds many counts of this clonotype. The chain has TRBV4-2 and TRBJ2-7, with 9 bases that match TRBD2. V lost 0 bases and J lost 3; bases outside the gene matches: 6. The CDR3 extends over 16 amino acids. Looked up from germline, CDR1 is LGHNA and CDR2 is YNFKEQ. In DNA, the CDR3 is TGTGCCAGCAGCCAAGAGTTTGGGACTAGCTTCTACGAGCAGTACTTC. Residues: CASSQEFGTSFYEQYF.

On this clonotype itself: Germline is not matched at one junction end, which may reflect a read error. This chain connects TRBV6-2 or TRBV6-3 to TRBJ1-5, with unresolved D. This CDR3 is 13 amino acids long. Germline CDR1 MNHEY, CDR2 SVGEGT. The CDR3 coding sequence is TGTGCCAGCAGGTACCAGGCCAATGAGCCCCGGCATTTT. It codes for CASRYQANEPRHF.

The sample holds many counts of this clonotype. The chain recombines TRBV7-2 with TRBJ1-5, with a tentative D call TRBD1 (6 bases). The V end lost 2 bases, the J end lost 2 bases, and 10 bases lay between the germline ends. CDR1 is SGHTA and CDR2 is FQGNSA in the germline V gene. The CDR3 is made up of 15 amino acids. The CDR3: CASSLSGAGNQPQHF. CDR3 in DNA: TGTGCCAGCAGCTTATCAGGGGCGGGCAATCAGCCCCAGCATTTT.

Many counts were recorded for this clonotype. The chain couples TRBV5-1 to TRBJ2-1; 8 nucleotides align to TRBD2. The CDR3 is 17 residues long. CDR1 and CDR2 (germline): SGHRS, YFSETQ. The V and J ends lost 7 bases and 7 bases, in that order; junction bases with no gene match: 19. In DNA, the CDR3 is TGCGCCAGCCGGGCAAAGCGGGAGCTGAGTATACGGAATGAGCAGTTCTTC. It yields the protein CASRAKRELSIRNEQFF. The full variable domain, its missing parts supplied by reference TRBV5-1 and TRBJ2-1, is KAGVTQTPRYLIKTRGQQVTLSCSPISGHRSVSWYQQTPGQGLQFLFEYFSETQRNKGNFPGRFSGRQFSNSRSEMNVSTLELGDSALYLCASRAKRELSIRNEQFFGPGTRLTVL.